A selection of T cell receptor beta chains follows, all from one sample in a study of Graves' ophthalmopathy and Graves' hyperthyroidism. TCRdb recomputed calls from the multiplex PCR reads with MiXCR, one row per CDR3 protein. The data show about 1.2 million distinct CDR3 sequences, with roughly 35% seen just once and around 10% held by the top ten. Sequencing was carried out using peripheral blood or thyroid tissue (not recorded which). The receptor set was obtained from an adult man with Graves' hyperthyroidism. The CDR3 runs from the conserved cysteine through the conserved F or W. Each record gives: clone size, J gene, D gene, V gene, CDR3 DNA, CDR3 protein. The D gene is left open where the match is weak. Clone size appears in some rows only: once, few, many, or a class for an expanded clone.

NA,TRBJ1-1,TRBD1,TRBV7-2,TGTGCCAGCAGCCTAGGACAGGCGAGGGGAGCTTTCTTT,CASSLGQARGAFF
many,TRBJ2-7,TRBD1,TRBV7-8,TGTGCCAGCAGCTCGACAGGGTTGGGGGAGCAGTACTTC,CASSSTGLGEQYF
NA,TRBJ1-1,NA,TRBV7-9,TGTGCCAGCAGTCACATCCCTAGAGCTAACACTGAAGCTTTCTTT,CASSHIPRANTEAFF
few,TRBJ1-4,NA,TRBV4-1,TGCGCCAGCAGCCAAGATGAACAGGCCTATGAAAAACTGTTTTTT,CASSQDEQAYEKLFF
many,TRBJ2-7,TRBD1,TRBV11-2,TGTGCCAGCAGCACCGGGACAGGGCCCTCCGGCGAGCAGTACTTC,CASSTGTGPSGEQYF
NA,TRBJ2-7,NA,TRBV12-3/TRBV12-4,TGTGCCAGCAGCACGGGACCCTGGGACGAGCAGTACTTC,CASSTGPWDEQYF
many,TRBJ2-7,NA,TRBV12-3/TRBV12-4,TGTGCCAGCACCCAGGGGGCTAGCGGAGCCTACGAGCAGTACTTC,CASTQGASGAYEQYF
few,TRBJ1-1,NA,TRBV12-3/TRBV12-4,TGTGCCAGCAGTTCGTTCCAGACGGGTCGGGCTGAAGCTTTCTTT,CASSSFQTGRAEAFF
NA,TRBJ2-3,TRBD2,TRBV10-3,TGTGCCATCAAAACTAGCGGTGGTATAGATACGCAGTATTTT,CAIKTSGGIDTQYF
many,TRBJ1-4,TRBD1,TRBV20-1,TGCAGTGCTAACTACCGGGACAGAGAAAAACTGTTTTTT,CSANYRDREKLFF
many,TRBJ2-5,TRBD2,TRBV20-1,TGCAGTGCTAGCAAGCGGGAGGGCCTTGGGCAGACCCAGTACTTC,CSASKREGLGQTQYF
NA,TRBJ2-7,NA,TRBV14,TGTGCCAGCAGCCGTGACCAAATCTTTAGCTCCTACGAGCAGTACTTC,CASSRDQIFSSYEQYF
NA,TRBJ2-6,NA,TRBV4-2,TGTGCCAGCAGCTTAAGGGGGTTAGGGGCCAACGTCCTGACTTTC,CASSLRGLGANVLTF
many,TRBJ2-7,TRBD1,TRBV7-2,TGTGCCAGCAGCCCCGACAGGGGATTTGTGTACGAGCAGTACTTC,CASSPDRGFVYEQYF
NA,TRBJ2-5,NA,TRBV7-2,TGTGCCAGCAGCCCGACAGGCCCCACTGAAGAGACCCAGTACTTC,CASSPTGPTEETQYF
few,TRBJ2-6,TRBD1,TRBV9,TGTGCCAGCAGCGTCAGGACAGGGGCTGGGGCCAACGTCCTGACTTTC,CASSVRTGAGANVLTF
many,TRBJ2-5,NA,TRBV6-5,TGTGCCAGCAGTTACTCGACTAGTGTAGCCCAGTACTTC,CASSYSTSVAQYF
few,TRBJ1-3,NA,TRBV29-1,TGCAGCGGTGGGACCCCTGGAAACACCATATATTTT,CSGGTPGNTIYF
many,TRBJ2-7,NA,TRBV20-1,TGCAGTGCTGAGAACAGTGACTCCTACGAGCAGTACTTC,CSAENSDSYEQYF
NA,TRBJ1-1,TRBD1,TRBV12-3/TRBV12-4,TGTGCCAGCAGTTACTCCCCGTCGGACAGGGGGCATACTGAAGCTTTCTTT,CASSYSPSDRGHTEAFF
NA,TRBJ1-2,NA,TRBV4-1,TGCGCCAGCAGCCAGCACCTTATACAGACGGACAACTATGGCTACACCTTC,CASSQHLIQTDNYGYTF
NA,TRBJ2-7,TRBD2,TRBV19,TGTGCCAGTAGTACCCCGGGGATGACGGGGGGGTACGAGCAGTACTTC,CASSTPGMTGGYEQYF
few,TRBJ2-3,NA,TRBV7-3,TGTGCCAGCAGCTTAGTGCAGGGGTTGGCAGATACGCAGTATTTT,CASSLVQGLADTQYF
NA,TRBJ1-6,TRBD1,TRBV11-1,TGTGCCAGCAGCGTCAGGGACAGGGGTTATTCACCCCTCCACTTT,CASSVRDRGYSPLHF
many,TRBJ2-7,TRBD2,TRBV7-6,TGTGCCAGCAGCTTAGGGGCGGGGGGCGAGGCCGGGAACGAGCAGTACTTC,CASSLGAGGEAGNEQYF
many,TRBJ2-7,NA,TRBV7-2,TGTGCCAGCAGCTTAGCGCCCAGTACCTCCTACGAGCAGTACTTC,CASSLAPSTSYEQYF
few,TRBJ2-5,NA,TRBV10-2,TGCGCCAGCAGAGGGAGGGGACAAGGGGAGACCCAGTACTTC,CASRGRGQGETQYF
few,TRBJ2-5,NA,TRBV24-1,TGTGCCACCAGTGATGGAGGGACCCAGTACTTC,CATSDGGTQYF
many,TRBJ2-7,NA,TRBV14,TGTGCCAGCAGCCGAACGGATTACTACGAGCAGTACTTC,CASSRTDYYEQYF
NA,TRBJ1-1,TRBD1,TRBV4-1,TGCGCCAGCAGCCGACCCGGGACAGGGACGTCCACTGAAGCTTTCTTT,CASSRPGTGTSTEAFF
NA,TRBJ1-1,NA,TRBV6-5,TGTGCCAGCAGTTACTCGATGTTCGCAGTTAACACTGAAGCTTTCTTT,CASSYSMFAVNTEAFF
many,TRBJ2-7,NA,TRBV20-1,TGCAGTGCTAGGGTCGCAAACTACGAGCAGTACTTC,CSARVANYEQYF